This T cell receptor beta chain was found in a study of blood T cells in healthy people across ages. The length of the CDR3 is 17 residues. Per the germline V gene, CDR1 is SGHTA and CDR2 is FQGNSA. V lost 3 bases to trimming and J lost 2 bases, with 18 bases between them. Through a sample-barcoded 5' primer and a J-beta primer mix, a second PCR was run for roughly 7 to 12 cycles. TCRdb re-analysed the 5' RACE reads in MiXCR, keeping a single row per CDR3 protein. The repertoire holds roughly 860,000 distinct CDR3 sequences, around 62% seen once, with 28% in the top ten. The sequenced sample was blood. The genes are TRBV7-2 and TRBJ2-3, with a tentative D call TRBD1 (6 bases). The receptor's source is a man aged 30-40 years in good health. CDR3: CASSLGWGHRDTDTQYF. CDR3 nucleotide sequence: TGTGCCAGCAGCTTGGGCTGGGGACACCGGGACACAGATACGCAGTATTTT. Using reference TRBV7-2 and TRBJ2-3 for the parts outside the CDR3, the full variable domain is GAGVSQSPSNKVTEKGKDVELRCDPISGHTALYWYRQSLGQGLEFLIYFQGNSAPDKSGLPSDRFSAERTGGSVSTLTIQRTQQEDSAVYLCASSLGWGHRDTDTQYFGPGTRLTVL.